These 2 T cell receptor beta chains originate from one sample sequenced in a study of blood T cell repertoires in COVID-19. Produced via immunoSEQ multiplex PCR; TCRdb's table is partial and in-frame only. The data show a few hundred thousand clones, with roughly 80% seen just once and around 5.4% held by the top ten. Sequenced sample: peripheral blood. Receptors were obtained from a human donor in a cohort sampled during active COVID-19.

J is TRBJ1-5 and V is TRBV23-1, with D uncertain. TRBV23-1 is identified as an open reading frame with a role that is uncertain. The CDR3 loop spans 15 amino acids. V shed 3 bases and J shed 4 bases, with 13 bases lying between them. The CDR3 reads CASSQSQVGNQPQHF. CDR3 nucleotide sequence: TGCGCCAGCAGTCAGTCTCAGGTAGGAAATCAGCCCCAGCATTTT.

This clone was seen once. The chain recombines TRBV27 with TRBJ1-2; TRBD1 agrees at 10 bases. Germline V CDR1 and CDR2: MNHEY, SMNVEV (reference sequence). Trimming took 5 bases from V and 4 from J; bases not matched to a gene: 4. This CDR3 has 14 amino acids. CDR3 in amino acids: CASSPWTGGYGYTF. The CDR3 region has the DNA TGTGCCAGCAGTCCCTGGACAGGGGGCTATGGCTACACCTTC.